This TCR beta chain was captured in a study of T-cell memory formation after mild COVID-19. Study results and limitations: Shrinking CD4+ clones were chiefly CM and EM; CD8+ ones were chiefly EMRA.

This clonotype appeared a few times. Its target is unknown. Per germline, CDR1 MNHEY and CDR2 SVGEGT. Trimming removed 7 bases from V and 4 bases from J, with 13 bases in between. The CDR3 is made up of 14 amino acids. Using constant-segment primers, 5'RACE produced TCR alpha and TCR beta cDNA libraries carrying sample barcodes and UMIs. TCRdb redid the calling of the 5' RACE reads with MiXCR, one entry per CDR3 protein. In the table there are about 340,000 distinct CDR3 sequences, about 16% of which are singletons. V and J are TRBV6-2 or TRBV6-3 and TRBJ1-4; D is perhaps TRBD1 (5 bases). Sequencing was carried out using PBMCs or a T cell subset sorted from them (not recorded which). The TCR originated in a man aged 18 to 30 who had mild COVID-19 (a few samples of this study predate the infection). Cell type and time point are not known. The CDR3: CASTDGGDNEKLFF. The CDR3 DNA is TGTGCCAGCACCGACGGGGGAGATAATGAAAAACTGTTTTTT.